The present TCR beta chain was sequenced within a study of synovial regulatory T cells in juvenile arthritis. Findings of the study overall: Inflammation-associated Treg cells in blood had less TCR diversity than the remaining blood Treg cells. Synovial Tregs shared more CDR3 sequences with iaTregs than other blood Tregs. iaTreg TCR repertoires were largely private across patients and partially overlapped synovial Teff and blood CPL.

Patients were aged median 11.6 years with disease lasting median approximately seven years. A note on this clone: Its antigen is unknown.

There are 13 residues in the CDR3. DNA is not recorded here. From germline, CDR1 is SGHNT and CDR2 YENEEA. The table came from immunoSEQ multiplex PCR; TCRdb's copy has only in-frame clones and leaves some out. The sample data list about 10,000 clones. This chain uses TRBV11-3 with TRBJ2-2. Sequenced input: Treg cells from blood. Subset here: remaining (HLA-DR-negative) circulating blood Treg cells. The TCR sequence derives from a donor younger than 30 with juvenile idiopathic arthritis. This CDR3 reads CASSLMSTGELFF.